The clone carrying this T cell receptor (beta chain) was detected many times. No antigen is known for it. The sample originates from a study of Graves' ophthalmopathy and Graves' hyperthyroidism. Amplification from RNA transcripts yielded the TCR beta CDR3 regions. The workflow started with a first-round RT-PCR run with HTBI primers and then moved on to a second-round multiplex PCR. Each CDR3 protein gets one entry after TCRdb re-called the multiplex PCR reads with MiXCR. The profile shows 400,000 to 450,000 distinct CDR3 sequences, over 20% of them singletons. The ends lost 4 bases at V and 2 bases at J; junction bases unmatched: 9. The V gene's germline CDR1 is DFQATT and CDR2 SNEGSKA (reference sequence). This CDR3 contains 17 residues. Study-level points and caveats: Also, most clonotypes expanded in the thyroid above 0.001 frequency appeared in blood.

The clonotype comes from a woman in her late teens or twenties with stable Graves' hyperthyroidism. The sample was peripheral blood. The chain joins TRBV20-1 to TRBJ2-7; 15 bases align to TRBD2. In nucleotides, the CDR3 is TGCAGTGCTACGCGTTGGACTAGCGGGAGGGCCCCCTACGAGCAGTACTTC. It translates to CSATRWTSGRAPYEQYF.